Listed below are T cell receptor beta chains from one sample, sequenced in a study of response to subunit inactivated influenza vaccine. TCRdb analysed the RT-PCR reads with MiXCR anew, one entry per CDR3 protein. The repertoire holds about 780,000 distinct CDR3 sequences, with roughly 18% as singletons. The sample in question was PBMCs from blood, obtained about 5 days after vaccination. The origin of the receptors is a man aged 45-65 years who received an inactivated influenza vaccine. CDR3s include the opening cysteine and the closing phenylalanine or tryptophan. Fields, in order: J gene, D gene, V gene, clone size, CDR3 protein, CDR3 DNA. D genes are given only for firm matches. Part of the rows lack a size; the others show once, few, many or a class for expanded clones.

>TRBJ2-7|-|TRBV7-2|few
CASSPTRGYTYEQYF
TGTGCCAGCAGCCCGACCAGGGGTTACACCTACGAGCAGTACTTC
>TRBJ2-3|-|TRBV6-5|-
CASSYSTLTTDTQYF
TGTGCCAGCAGTTACTCGACCCTAACGACAGATACGCAGTATTTT
>TRBJ2-5|-|TRBV6-2/TRBV6-3|few
CATRGPRSAAQYF
TGTGCCACAAGAGGGCCTCGGTCAGCGGCCCAGTACTTC
>TRBJ2-3|-|TRBV11-2|few
CASSSRGQFRTRIVDTQYF
TGTGCCAGCAGCTCGCGAGGACAGTTCAGGACCCGAATTGTGGATACGCAGTATTTT
>TRBJ1-1|-|TRBV10-3|many
CAISESGGLVTEAFF
TGTGCCATCAGTGAGTCGGGGGGGCTTGTAACTGAAGCTTTCTTT
>TRBJ1-2|TRBD1|TRBV3-1|many
CASSQEWTGGANYGYTF
TGTGCCAGCAGCCAAGAATGGACAGGGGGAGCTAACTATGGCTACACCTTC
>TRBJ2-7|TRBD1|TRBV20-1|many
CSATDRGYEQYF
TGCAGTGCTACGGACAGGGGTTACGAGCAGTACTTC
>TRBJ2-7|TRBD2|TRBV12-3/TRBV12-4|few
CASSLNPGLAGAYEQYF
TGTGCCAGCAGTTTAAACCCTGGACTAGCGGGGGCTTACGAGCAGTACTTC
>TRBJ2-1|-|TRBV5-1|few
CASSQAWMVDEQFF
TGCGCCAGCAGCCAGGCGTGGATGGTCGATGAGCAGTTCTTC
>TRBJ2-5|-|TRBV7-9|few
CASSPEGWVGTQYF
TGTGCCAGCAGCCCCGAGGGTTGGGTCGGGACCCAGTACTTC
>TRBJ2-7|TRBD2|TRBV28|few
CASSPLGLAGDGEQYF
TGTGCCAGCAGCCCACTCGGACTAGCGGGAGACGGCGAGCAGTACTTC
>TRBJ2-1|TRBD2|TRBV20-1|-
CSAGVAGPYNEQFF
TGCAGTGCTGGAGTAGCGGGACCCTACAATGAGCAGTTCTTC
>TRBJ2-5|-|TRBV5-5|few
CASSLGPTGIGETQYF
TGTGCCAGCAGCTTGGGGCCCACAGGGATCGGGGAGACCCAGTACTTC
>TRBJ2-1|-|TRBV12-3/TRBV12-4|-
CASSQREGYTGAEQFF
TGTGCCAGCAGTCAAAGAGAGGGGTACACAGGCGCTGAGCAGTTCTTC
>TRBJ2-5|-|TRBV5-1|few
CASSLDPMTQETQYF
TGCGCCAGCAGCTTGGACCCTATGACACAAGAGACCCAGTACTTC
>TRBJ2-5|-|TRBV12-3/TRBV12-4|-
CASGLQGETQYF
TGTGCCAGCGGGCTACAGGGCGAGACCCAGTACTTC
>TRBJ2-6|-|TRBV12-3/TRBV12-4|many
CASSSPGSGANVLTF
TGTGCCAGCAGTTCCCCCGGCTCTGGGGCCAACGTCCTGACTTTC
>TRBJ2-2|TRBD1|TRBV20-1|few
CSARDKRQGAGELFF
TGCAGTGCTAGAGATAAAAGACAGGGAGCGGGGGAGCTGTTTTTT
>TRBJ1-1|-|TRBV5-6|-
CASSFAGIAFF
TGTGCCAGCAGCTTTGCTGGTATAGCTTTCTTT
>TRBJ2-7|-|TRBV5-1|-
CASSWGRGSYEQYF
TGCGCCAGCAGCTGGGGCCGGGGGTCGTACGAGCAGTACTTC